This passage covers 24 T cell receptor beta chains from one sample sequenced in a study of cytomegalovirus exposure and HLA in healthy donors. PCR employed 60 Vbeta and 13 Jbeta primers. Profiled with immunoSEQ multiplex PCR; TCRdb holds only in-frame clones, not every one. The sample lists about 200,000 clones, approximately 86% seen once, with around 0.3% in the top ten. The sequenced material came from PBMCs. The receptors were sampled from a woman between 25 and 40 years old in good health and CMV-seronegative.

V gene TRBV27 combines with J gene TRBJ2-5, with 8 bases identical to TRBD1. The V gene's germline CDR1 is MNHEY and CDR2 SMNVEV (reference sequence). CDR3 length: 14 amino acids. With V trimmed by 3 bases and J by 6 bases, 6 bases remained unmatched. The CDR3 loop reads CASSFIQGAQTQYF. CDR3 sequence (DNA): TGTGCCAGCAGTTTTATCCAGGGGGCCCAGACCCAGTACTTC.

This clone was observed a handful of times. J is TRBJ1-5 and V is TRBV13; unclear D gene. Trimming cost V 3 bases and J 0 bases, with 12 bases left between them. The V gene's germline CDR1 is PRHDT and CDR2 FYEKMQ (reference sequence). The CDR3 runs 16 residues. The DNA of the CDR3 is TGTGCCAGCAGCTTCAGACTGGCGAATAGCAATCAGCCCCAGCATTTT. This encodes CASSFRLANSNQPQHF.

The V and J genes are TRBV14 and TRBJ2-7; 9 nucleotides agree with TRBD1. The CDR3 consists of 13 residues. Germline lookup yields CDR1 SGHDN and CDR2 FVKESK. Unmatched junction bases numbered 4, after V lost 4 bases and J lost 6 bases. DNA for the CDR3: TGTGCCAGCAGCCCGTACAGGGGGCGCGAGCAGTACTTC. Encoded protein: CASSPYRGREQYF.

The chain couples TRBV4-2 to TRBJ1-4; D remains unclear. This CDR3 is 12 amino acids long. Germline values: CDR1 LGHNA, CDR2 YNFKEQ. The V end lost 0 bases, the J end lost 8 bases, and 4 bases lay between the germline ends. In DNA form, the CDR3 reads TGTGCCAGCAGCCAAGACTCGGAAAAACTGTTTTTT. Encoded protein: CASSQDSEKLFF.

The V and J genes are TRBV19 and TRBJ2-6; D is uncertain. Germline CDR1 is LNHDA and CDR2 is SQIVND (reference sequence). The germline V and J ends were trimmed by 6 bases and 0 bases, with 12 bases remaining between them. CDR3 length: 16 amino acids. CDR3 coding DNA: TGTGCCAGTAGCTGGCAGAAAATCTCTGGGGCCAACGTCCTGACTTTC. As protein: CASSWQKISGANVLTF.

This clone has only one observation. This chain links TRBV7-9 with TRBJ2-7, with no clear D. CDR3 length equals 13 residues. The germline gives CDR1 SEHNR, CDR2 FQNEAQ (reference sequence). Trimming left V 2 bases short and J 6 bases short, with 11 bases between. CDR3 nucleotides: TGTGCCAGCAGCTTAAGTTCGCGTTCCGAGCAGTACTTC. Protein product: CASSLSSRSEQYF.

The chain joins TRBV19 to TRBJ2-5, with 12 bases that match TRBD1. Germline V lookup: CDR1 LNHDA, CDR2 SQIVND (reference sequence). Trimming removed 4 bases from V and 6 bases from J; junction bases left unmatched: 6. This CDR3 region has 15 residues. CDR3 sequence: CASSTLGQGAKTQYF. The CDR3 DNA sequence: TGTGCCAGTAGTACATTGGGACAGGGGGCGAAGACCCAGTACTTC.

The CDR3 nucleotides are TGTGCCAGCAGTTACCGCAGGGGCTCCTACAATGAGCAGTTCTTC. Translated, it gives CASSYRRGSYNEQFF. The V call is TRBV6-5, the J call TRBJ2-1, with D perhaps TRBD1 (6 bases). The CDR3 sequence is 15 residues long. With 2 bases removed from V and 0 bases from J, the gap between germline ends came to 8 bases. Germline V gene sequence: CDR1 MNHEY, CDR2 SVGAGI.

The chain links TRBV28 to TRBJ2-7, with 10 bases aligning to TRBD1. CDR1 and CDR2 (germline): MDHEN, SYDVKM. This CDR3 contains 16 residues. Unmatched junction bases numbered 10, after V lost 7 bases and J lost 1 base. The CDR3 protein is CASNGQGGSLSYEQYF. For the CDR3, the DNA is TGTGCCAGCAATGGACAGGGGGGATCTTTGTCCTACGAGCAGTACTTC. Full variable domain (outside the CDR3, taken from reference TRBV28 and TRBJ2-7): DVKVTQSSRYLVKRTGEKVFLECVQDMDHENMFWYRQDPGLGLRLIYFSYDVKMKEKGDIPEGYSVSREKKERFSLILESASTNQTSMYLCASNGQGGSLSYEQYFGPGTRLTVT.

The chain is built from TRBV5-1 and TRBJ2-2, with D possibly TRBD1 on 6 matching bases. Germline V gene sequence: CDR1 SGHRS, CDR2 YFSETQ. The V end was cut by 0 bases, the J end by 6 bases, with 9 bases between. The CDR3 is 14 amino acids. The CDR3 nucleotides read TGCGCCAGCAGCTTGGGTTCAGGGGCCGGGGAGCTGTTTTTT. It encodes CASSLGSGAGELFF.

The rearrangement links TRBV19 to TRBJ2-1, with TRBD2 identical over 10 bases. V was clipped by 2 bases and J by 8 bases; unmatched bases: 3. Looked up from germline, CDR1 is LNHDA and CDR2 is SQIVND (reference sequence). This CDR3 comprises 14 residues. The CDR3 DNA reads TGTGCCAGTAGTATACTAGCGGGAGTCTATGAGCAGTTCTTC. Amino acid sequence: CASSILAGVYEQFF.

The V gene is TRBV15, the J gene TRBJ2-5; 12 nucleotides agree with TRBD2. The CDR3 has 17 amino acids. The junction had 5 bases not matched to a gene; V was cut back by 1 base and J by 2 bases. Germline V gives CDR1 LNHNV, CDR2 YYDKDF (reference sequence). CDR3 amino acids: CATSRGDGLAGQETQYF. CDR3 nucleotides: TGTGCCACCAGCAGAGGGGACGGACTAGCGGGGCAAGAGACCCAGTACTTC.

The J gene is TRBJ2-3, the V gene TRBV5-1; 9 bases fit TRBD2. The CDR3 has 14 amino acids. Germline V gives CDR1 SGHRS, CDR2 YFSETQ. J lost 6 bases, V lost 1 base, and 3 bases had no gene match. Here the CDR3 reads CASSLRAGGDTQYF. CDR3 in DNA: TGCGCCAGCAGCTTGAGAGCGGGGGGCGATACGCAGTATTTT.

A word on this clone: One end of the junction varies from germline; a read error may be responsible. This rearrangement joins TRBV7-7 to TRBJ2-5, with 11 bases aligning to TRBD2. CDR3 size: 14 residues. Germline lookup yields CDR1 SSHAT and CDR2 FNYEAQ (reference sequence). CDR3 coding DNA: TGTGCTAGCAGCTCCCTAGCGGGGGGAGAGACCCAGTACTTC. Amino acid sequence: CASSSLAGGETQYF.

CDR3 DNA: TGTGCCAGCAGCCTAACACCCCAGGGTTTTGGCTACACCTTC. Amino acid sequence: CASSLTPQGFGYTF. The chain couples TRBV7-2 to TRBJ1-2; TRBD1 is a possible D gene (5 bases). V was shortened by 5 bases and J by 7 bases, with 17 bases between the two germline ends. This CDR3 is built from 14 residues. The germline CDR1 and CDR2 sequences are SGHTA and FQGNSA.

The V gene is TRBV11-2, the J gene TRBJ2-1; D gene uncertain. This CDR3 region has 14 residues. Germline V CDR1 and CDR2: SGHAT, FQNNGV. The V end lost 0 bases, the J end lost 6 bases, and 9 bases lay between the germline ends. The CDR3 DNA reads TGTGCCAGCAGCTTAGAGAACCTGAGCAATGAGCAGTTCTTC. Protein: CASSLENLSNEQFF. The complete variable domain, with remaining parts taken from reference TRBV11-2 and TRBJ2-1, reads EAGVAQSPRYKIIEKRQSVAFWCNPISGHATLYWYQQILGQGPKLLIQFQNNGVVDDSQLPKDRFSAERLKGVDSTLKIQPAKLEDSAVYLCASSLENLSNEQFFGPGTRLTVL.

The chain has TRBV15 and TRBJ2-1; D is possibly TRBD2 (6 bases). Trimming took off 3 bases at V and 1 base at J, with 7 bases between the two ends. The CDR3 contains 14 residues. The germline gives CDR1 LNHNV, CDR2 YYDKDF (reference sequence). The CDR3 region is CATSRAGSYNEQFF. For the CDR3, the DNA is TGTGCCACCAGCAGGGCGGGGTCCTACAATGAGCAGTTCTTC.

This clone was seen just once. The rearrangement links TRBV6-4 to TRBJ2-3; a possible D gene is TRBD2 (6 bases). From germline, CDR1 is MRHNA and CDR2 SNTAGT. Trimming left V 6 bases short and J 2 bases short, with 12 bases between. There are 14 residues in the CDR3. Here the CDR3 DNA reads TGTGCCAGCAGGGAGGGCCCATACACAGATACGCAGTATTTT. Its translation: CASREGPYTDTQYF.

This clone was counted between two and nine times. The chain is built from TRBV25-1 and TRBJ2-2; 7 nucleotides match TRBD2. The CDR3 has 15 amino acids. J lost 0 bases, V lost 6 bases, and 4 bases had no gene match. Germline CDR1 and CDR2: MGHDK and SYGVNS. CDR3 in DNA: TGTGCCAGCAGCGAGGGACTAACGAACACCGGGGAGCTGTTTTTT. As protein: CASSEGLTNTGELFF.

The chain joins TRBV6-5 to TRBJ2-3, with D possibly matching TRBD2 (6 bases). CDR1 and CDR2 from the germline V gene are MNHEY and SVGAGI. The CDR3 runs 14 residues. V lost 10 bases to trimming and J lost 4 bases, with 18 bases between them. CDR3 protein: CAIRRAGNADTQYF. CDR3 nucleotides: TGTGCCATTCGTCGGGCGGGGAACGCAGATACGCAGTATTTT.

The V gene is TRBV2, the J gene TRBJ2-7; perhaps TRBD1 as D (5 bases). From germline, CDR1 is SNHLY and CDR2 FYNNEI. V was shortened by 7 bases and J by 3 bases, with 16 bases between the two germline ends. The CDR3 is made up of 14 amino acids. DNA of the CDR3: TGTGCCAGCACCGAAAGGGGTCGATACTACGAGCAGTACTTC. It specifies CASTERGRYYEQYF.

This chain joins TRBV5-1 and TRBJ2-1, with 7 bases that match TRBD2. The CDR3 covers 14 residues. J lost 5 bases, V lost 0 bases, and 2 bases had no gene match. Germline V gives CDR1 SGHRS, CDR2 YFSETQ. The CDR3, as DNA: TGCGCCAGCAGCTTGGAAAGCGGGAACAATGAGCAGTTCTTC. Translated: CASSLESGNNEQFF.

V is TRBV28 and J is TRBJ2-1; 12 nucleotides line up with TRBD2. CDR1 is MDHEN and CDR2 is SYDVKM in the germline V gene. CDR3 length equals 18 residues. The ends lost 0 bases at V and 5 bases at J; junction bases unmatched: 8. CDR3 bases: TGTGCCAGCAGTTTATGGGGTCTAGCGGGGGGGCGGGACAATGAGCAGTTCTTC. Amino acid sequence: CASSLWGLAGGRDNEQFF.

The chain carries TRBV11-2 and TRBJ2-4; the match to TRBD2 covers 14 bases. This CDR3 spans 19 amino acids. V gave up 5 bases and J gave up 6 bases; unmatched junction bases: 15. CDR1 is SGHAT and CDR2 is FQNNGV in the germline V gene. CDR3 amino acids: CASSVRLAGGLDFRNIQYF. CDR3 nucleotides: TGTGCCAGCAGCGTACGACTAGCGGGAGGGCTTGATTTCCGAAACATTCAGTACTTC.